One and the same sample provided the 14 T cell receptor beta chains below, sequenced in a study of cytomegalovirus exposure and HLA in healthy donors. This table comes from immunoSEQ multiplex PCR, and its TCRdb copy is limited to in-frame clones, with some not included. This table has about 84,000 clones, roughly 93% appearing once. Input material: PBMCs. The source of these receptors is a man aged 25 to 45 in good health and CMV-seronegative.

This clone was counted once. This chain joins TRBV11-3 and TRBJ2-2; maybe TRBD1 (6 bases). Germline-derived CDR1 and CDR2 are SGHNT and YENEEA. V was clipped by 5 bases and J by 1 base, with 11 bases between them. The CDR3 sequence is 15 residues long. DNA for the CDR3: TGTGCCAGCAGCCCACGCAGGGGGAACACCGGGGAGCTGTTTTTT. It codes for CASSPRRGNTGELFF.

The chain links TRBV9 to TRBJ1-1, with D possibly TRBD1 on 5 matching bases. Trimming cost V 0 bases and J 0 bases, with 6 bases left between them. Germline V gene lookup returns CDR1 SGDLS and CDR2 YYNGEE. This CDR3 has 14 residues. The CDR3 is CASSVGQMNTEAFF. In DNA form, the CDR3 reads TGTGCCAGCAGCGTAGGACAGATGAACACTGAAGCTTTCTTT. Full variable domain (missing parts from reference TRBV9 and TRBJ1-1): DSGVTQTPKHLITATGQRVTLRCSPRSGDLSVYWYQQSLDQGLQFLIQYYNGEERAKGNILERFSAQQFPDLHSELNLSSLELGDSALYFCASSVGQMNTEAFFGQGTRLTVV.

This clone was counted between two and nine times. This sequence joins TRBV6-1 and TRBJ1-5, with TRBD1 as a possible D gene (6 bases). In germline, CDR1 is MNHNS, CDR2 SASEGT. V lost 1 base and J lost 7, with 11 bases in between. The CDR3 is 14 residues long. CDR3 bases: TGTGCCAGCAGTGAAGGGACAGCGAGCCAGCCCCAGCATTTT. It codes for CASSEGTASQPQHF.

This chain uses TRBV9 with TRBJ1-3; 11 bases align to TRBD1. Germline V gives CDR1 SGDLS, CDR2 YYNGEE. The CDR3 runs to 18 residues. The trim removed 4 bases at V and 0 bases at J, leaving 9 bases unmatched. CDR3 in amino acids: CASSREGQGVRSGNTIYF. In DNA form, the CDR3 reads TGTGCCAGCAGCAGAGAGGGACAGGGGGTCCGCTCTGGAAACACCATATATTTT.

The CDR3 nucleotides are TGCGCCAGCAGAGGCGGCACCGGGGAGCTGTTTTTT. Translating it yields CASRGGTGELFF. The chain carries TRBV4-1 and TRBJ2-2; unclear D gene. Germline V gene lookup returns CDR1 MGHRA and CDR2 YSYEKL. The CDR3 runs 12 residues. V lost 6 bases and J lost 4, with 6 bases in between.

The V call is TRBV7-9, the J call TRBJ1-4; 8 bases match TRBD1. The CDR3 totals 15 residues. From germline, CDR1 is SEHNR and CDR2 FQNEAQ (reference sequence). The J segment lost 3 bases and the V segment lost 2 bases, leaving 2 bases of the junction unmatched. CDR3 sequence (DNA): TGTGCCAGCAGCTTACTGACAGGGGCTAATGAAAAACTGTTTTTT. Its protein product is CASSLLTGANEKLFF.

The V call is TRBV7-9, the J call TRBJ2-2; a possible D gene is TRBD2 (5 bases). Trimming removed 1 base at V and 2 bases at J, with 8 bases between. The CDR3 covers 15 residues. CDR1 SEHNR and CDR2 FQNEAQ come from the germline V gene (reference sequence). CDR3 DNA sequence: TGTGCCAGCAGCTTAGATCCGGGAAACACCGGGGAGCTGTTTTTT. Its translation is CASSLDPGNTGELFF.

The CDR3 loop reads CATTKGARLGSYNEQFF. The CDR3 coding sequence is TGTGCCACTACAAAGGGGGCGAGGCTGGGTTCCTACAATGAGCAGTTCTTC. The rearrangement joins TRBV7-9 to TRBJ2-1; 7 positions match TRBD1. The CDR3 totals 17 residues. Germline V CDR1 and CDR2: SEHNR, FQNEAQ (reference sequence). V dropped 10 bases and J dropped 1; count of bases not matched to a gene: 16.

The chain combines TRBV11-1 with TRBJ2-1, with TRBD2 matching 10 bases. With 5 bases clipped from V and 4 bases from J, the junction kept 5 bases outside the gene matches. Germline V lookup: CDR1 SGHAT, CDR2 FQDESV (reference sequence). This CDR3 is 15 amino acids long. The CDR3 sequence is CASSPSGGTYNEQFF. In DNA form, the CDR3 reads TGTGCCAGCAGCCCTAGCGGGGGAACTTACAATGAGCAGTTCTTC.

V and J are TRBV5-5 and TRBJ2-7; 7 bases agree with TRBD1. Trimming removed 2 bases from V and 3 bases from J; junction bases left unmatched: 5. This CDR3 contains 14 residues. CDR1 and CDR2 from the germline V gene are SGHKS and YYEKEE (reference sequence). The CDR3 reads CASSFGTGDYEQYF. The CDR3 DNA sequence: TGTGCCAGCAGCTTCGGCACAGGGGACTACGAGCAGTACTTC.

CDR3 amino acids: CASRTGQGARGTEAFF. The CDR3 coding sequence is TGCGCCAGCAGGACGGGACAGGGGGCAAGAGGAACTGAAGCTTTCTTT. The chain uses TRBV5-1 and TRBJ1-1; 12 bases are a match to TRBD1. The ends lost 5 bases at V and 5 bases at J; junction bases unmatched: 10. CDR1 SGHRS and CDR2 YFSETQ come from the germline V gene. This CDR3 has 16 amino acids.

The CDR3 coding sequence is TGTGCCAGCAGTTACTCTGGACGGGGTACGCAGTATTTT. This sequence encodes CASSYSGRGTQYF. The chain has TRBV6-5 and TRBJ2-3, with D perhaps matching TRBD2 (5 bases). Trimming cost V 0 bases and J 8 bases, with 9 bases left between them. The CDR3 consists of 13 residues. The germline CDR1 and CDR2 sequences are MNHEY and SVGAGI.

The chain uses TRBV19 and TRBJ2-7; 9 bases map to TRBD2. V trimming: 3 bases; J trimming: 1 base; junction bases outside the gene matches: 4. CDR1 is LNHDA, CDR2 SQIVND, per germline (reference sequence). The CDR3 loop spans 15 amino acids. The CDR3 sequence is CASSMALAGSYEQYF. DNA for the CDR3: TGTGCCAGTAGTATGGCTCTAGCGGGATCCTACGAGCAGTACTTC.

V and J are TRBV6-1 and TRBJ1-2; 10 bases are shared with TRBD1. The CDR3 extends over 15 amino acids. Trimming removed 6 bases from V and 6 bases from J; junction bases left unmatched: 10. Germline V gene lookup returns CDR1 MNHNS and CDR2 SASEGT. Written as DNA, the CDR3 is TGTGCCAGCAGAGGGGACAGGGGAGGTTTGGATGGCTACACCTTC. Encoded protein: CASRGDRGGLDGYTF.